The 26 T cell receptor beta chains below come from one sample, sequenced in a study of cytomegalovirus exposure and HLA in healthy donors. Both 60 Vbeta primers and 13 Jbeta primers went into the PCR. Clones were sequenced by immunoSEQ multiplex PCR, and TCRdb holds only the in-frame ones, with some missing. This sample yields roughly 180,000 clones, of which around 79% are seen a single time; around 2.4% belongs to the top ten. Material for sequencing was PBMCs. The receptor source for this set is a female donor in good health and CMV-seronegative.

Concerning this clone: Mismatch with germline at one junction end may stem from a read error. The chain uses TRBV27 and TRBJ2-1; TRBD1 matches 9 bases. The germline V gene has CDR1 MNHEY and CDR2 SMNVEV (reference sequence). This CDR3 has 16 amino acids. The CDR3 reads CASSRVAGQGYTEQFF. The CDR3 nucleotides are TGTGCCAGCAGCCGTGTGGCGGGACAGGGCTACACTGAGCAGTTCTTC.

A note on this clone: Other DNA sequences from this sample encode an identical CDR3 as well. The J gene is TRBJ1-1, the V gene TRBV6-5, with 9 bases fitting TRBD1. The CDR3 is 15 amino acids. Trimming at V came to 0 bases and at J to 1 base, leaving 0 bases not matched to a gene. In germline, CDR1 is MNHEY, CDR2 SVGAGI. The CDR3: CASSYSGQGNTEAFF. Written as DNA, the CDR3 is TGTGCCAGCAGTTACTCGGGACAGGGGAACACTGAAGCTTTCTTT.

V is TRBV7-9 and J is TRBJ2-7; 8 nucleotides align to TRBD2. After removal of 0 bases from V and 7 bases from J, the junction contained 5 bases not matched to a gene. The V gene's germline CDR1 is SEHNR and CDR2 FQNEAQ (reference sequence). The CDR3 has 14 amino acids. The CDR3 coding sequence is TGTGCCAGCAGCTTAGCCGGGAGGGCCGGGGAGCAGTACTTC. As protein: CASSLAGRAGEQYF. Looking up the rest from reference TRBV7-9 and TRBJ2-7 gives the full variable domain: DTGVSQNPRHKITKRGQNVTFRCDPISEHNRLYWYRQTLGQGPEFLTYFQNEAQLEKSRLLSDRFSAERPKGSFSTLEIQRTEQGDSAMYLCASSLAGRAGEQYFGPGTRLTVT.

This chain uses TRBV5-1 with TRBJ2-7; tentatively, D is TRBD2 (5 bases). Germline V CDR1 and CDR2: SGHRS, YFSETQ. This CDR3 is built from 15 residues. Trimming left V 0 bases short and J 0 bases short, with 10 bases between. The CDR3 bases are TGCGCCAGCAGCTTGGTCTCACGGGGCTCCTACGAGCAGTACTTC. Amino acid sequence: CASSLVSRGSYEQYF.

This clone appeared a few times. The chain employs TRBV30 and TRBJ1-6; possibly TRBD1 for D (6 bases). V was cut by 0 bases and J by 6 bases, with 12 bases left in between. Germline CDR1 is GTSNPN and CDR2 is SVGIG (reference sequence). CDR3 size: 15 residues. The CDR3 nucleotides read TGTGCCTGGAGTGTAGGGGGGGTTACTAATTCACCCCTCCACTTT. Amino acids: CAWSVGGVTNSPLHF. Full variable domain (remainder filled in from reference TRBV30 and TRBJ1-6): SQTIHQWPATLVQPVGSPLSLECTVEGTSNPNLYWYRQAAGRGLQLLFYSVGIGQISSEVPQNLSASRPQDRQFILSSKKLLLSDSGFYLCAWSVGGVTNSPLHFGNGTRLTVT.

The chain carries TRBV5-4 and TRBJ2-1; 8 bases map to TRBD2. J was trimmed by 9 bases and V by 0 bases; bases with no gene match: 2. The germline gives CDR1 SGHNT, CDR2 YYREEE (reference sequence). This CDR3 has 13 residues. The CDR3 spells CASSLGLASEQFF. The CDR3 DNA sequence: TGTGCCAGCAGCTTGGGACTAGCGAGTGAGCAGTTCTTC.

V usage is TRBV7-2 and J usage is TRBJ2-3; weak D call: TRBD2 (6 bases). The CDR3 is 13 residues long. Trimming stripped 5 bases from V and 4 bases from J, with 10 bases between. The germline CDR1 and CDR2 sequences are SGHTA and FQGNSA. The CDR3 protein is CASSLPGADTQYF. Written as DNA, the CDR3 is TGTGCCAGCAGCCTCCCGGGAGCAGATACGCAGTATTTT. The whole variable domain, remainder taken from reference TRBV7-2 and TRBJ2-3, is GAGVSQSPSNKVTEKGKDVELRCDPISGHTALYWYRQSLGQGLEFLIYFQGNSAPDKSGLPSDRFSAERTGGSVSTLTIQRTQQEDSAVYLCASSLPGADTQYFGPGTRLTVL.

The chain links TRBV5-4 to TRBJ2-7; 12 bases map to TRBD2. The CDR3 covers 14 residues. Germline V CDR1 and CDR2: SGHNT, YYREEE (reference sequence). V lost 1 base, J lost 6 bases, and 2 bases stayed unmatched. CDR3 DNA: TGTGCCAGCAGCTTGCCTAGCGGGAGGGCCGAGCAGTACTTC. This codes for CASSLPSGRAEQYF.

In this sample, this clone turned up once. The chain combines TRBV4-3 with TRBJ2-7; possible D gene TRBD1, 6 bases. Germline V lookup: CDR1 LGHNA, CDR2 YSLEER. This CDR3 region has 14 residues. Deletions cut 4 bases from V and 4 bases from J, with 14 bases between. Here the CDR3 DNA reads TGCGCCAGCAGCCCGGCCCGGACAGTTTACGAGCAGTACTTC. Protein sequence: CASSPARTVYEQYF.

The chain couples TRBV5-8 to TRBJ2-1; 8 nucleotides agree with TRBD1. This CDR3 region has 15 residues. CDR1 and CDR2 (germline): SGHTS, YDEGEE. V lost 6 bases and J lost 3; bases outside the gene matches: 8. The CDR3 here is CASTLDRGVYNEQFF. The DNA of the CDR3 is TGTGCCAGCACCTTAGACAGGGGAGTCTACAATGAGCAGTTCTTC.

V usage is TRBV21-1 and J usage is TRBJ1-5. TRBV21-1 is a known pseudogene. This CDR3 comprises 11 residues. The CDR3 region is CASSSYQPQHF. DNA for the CDR3: TGTGCCAGCAGCTCTTATCAGCCCCAGCATTTT.

This clone was counted once. The chain couples TRBV30 to TRBJ1-6; TRBD1 aligns across 9 bases. The CDR3 covers 15 residues. The germline gives CDR1 GTSNPN, CDR2 SVGIG (reference sequence). V was pared by 3 bases and J by 6 bases, with 6 bases of the junction left unmatched. CDR3 amino acids: CAWRIRDRVNSPLHF. CDR3 in DNA: TGTGCCTGGAGGATTCGGGACAGGGTTAATTCACCCCTCCACTTT.

The J gene is TRBJ2-3, the V gene TRBV7-8, with TRBD2 identical over 7 bases. Germline assignment: CDR1 SGHVS and CDR2 FQNEAQ. The CDR3 spans 16 residues. Trimming cost V 6 bases and J 3 bases; bases outside gene matches: 12. The CDR3 region is CASSGRGGIRTDTQYF. CDR3 sequence (DNA): TGTGCCAGCAGTGGGAGGGGAGGGATTAGGACAGATACGCAGTATTTT.

The V and J genes are TRBV10-2 and TRBJ2-7; the match to TRBD1 covers 7 bases. Germline V gene lookup returns CDR1 WSHSY and CDR2 SAAADI. The V gene end was trimmed by 2 bases and the J gene end by 0 bases; junction bases not matched to a gene: 4. The CDR3 is 15 residues long. CDR3 region: CASSEPGQHSYEQYF. The CDR3 DNA follows: TGCGCCAGCAGTGAGCCGGGACAGCACTCCTACGAGCAGTACTTC.

This rearrangement joins TRBV2 to TRBJ2-1; D perhaps matches TRBD2 (5 bases). V lost 4 bases to trimming and J lost 0 bases, with 10 bases between them. Germline lookup yields CDR1 SNHLY and CDR2 FYNNEI. This CDR3 is 15 amino acids long. The chain's CDR3 is CASSVSGSSYNEQFF. For the CDR3, the DNA is TGTGCCAGCAGTGTAAGCGGTAGCTCCTACAATGAGCAGTTCTTC. Combining the CDR3 with reference TRBV2 and TRBJ2-1 gives the whole variable domain EPEVTQTPSHQVTQMGQEVILRCVPISNHLYFYWYRQILGQKVEFLVSFYNNEISEKSEIFDDQFSVERPDGSNFTLKIRSTKLEDSAMYFCASSVSGSSYNEQFFGPGTRLTVL.

The chain couples TRBV27 to TRBJ1-4, with 9 bases aligning to TRBD1. Trimming cost V 8 bases and J 6 bases; bases outside gene matches: 7. The CDR3 sequence is 14 residues long. Per germline, CDR1 MNHEY and CDR2 SMNVEV (reference sequence). The CDR3 is CASSRTGEDEKLFF. The CDR3 DNA is TGTGCCAGCTCGAGGACAGGGGAGGATGAAAAACTGTTTTTT.

The chain is built from TRBV5-1 and TRBJ2-2; D is possibly TRBD2 (6 bases). The CDR3 sequence is 15 residues long. The germline gives CDR1 SGHRS, CDR2 YFSETQ. V was cut by 10 bases and J by 3 bases, with 19 bases left in between. The CDR3, as DNA: TGCGCCGTAAACGGGGGTTTGGACGACACCGGGGAGCTGTTTTTT. Translating gives CAVNGGLDDTGELFF.

V usage is TRBV27 and J usage is TRBJ2-3; 8 bases are shared with TRBD2. The CDR3 sequence is 12 residues long. Looked up from germline, CDR1 is MNHEY and CDR2 is SMNVEV (reference sequence). The V gene end was trimmed by 5 bases and the J gene end by 5 bases; junction bases not matched to a gene: 0. CDR3 region: CASSLAGDTQYF. CDR3 bases: TGTGCCAGCAGTCTAGCGGGAGATACGCAGTATTTT.

This clone has just one count. This sequence joins TRBV6-6 and TRBJ2-2; D perhaps matches TRBD2 (6 bases). This CDR3 has 14 residues. V gave up 2 bases and J gave up 11 bases, with 15 bases separating them. CDR1 MNHNY and CDR2 SVGAGI come from the germline V gene (reference sequence). The CDR3 loop is CASSYGDGSKELFF. As DNA, the CDR3 is TGTGCCAGCAGTTACGGTGACGGGAGCAAAGAGCTGTTTTTT.

The chain links TRBV11-2 to TRBJ1-6; maybe TRBD1 (5 bases). From germline, CDR1 is SGHAT and CDR2 FQNNGV. V was shortened by 5 bases and J by 1 base, with 9 bases between the two germline ends. The CDR3 has 15 amino acids. CDR3: CASSLGGSYNSPLHF. The CDR3 DNA is TGTGCCAGCAGCCTCGGGGGTTCCTATAATTCACCCCTCCACTTT.

The chain is built from TRBV27 and TRBJ2-7, with a possible D match to TRBD2 (5 bases). Trimming took 4 bases from V and 6 from J, leaving 13 bases between them. CDR1 MNHEY and CDR2 SMNVEV come from the germline V gene (reference sequence). This CDR3 is built from 13 residues. CDR3 coding DNA: TGTGCCAGCAGTTCCCGACCTGGAGGCGAGCAGTACTTC. It codes for CASSSRPGGEQYF.

The chain joins TRBV2 to TRBJ1-1; D call uncertain. V was clipped by 6 bases and J by 4 bases, with 15 bases between them. Germline V gene lookup returns CDR1 SNHLY and CDR2 FYNNEI. The CDR3 is made up of 14 amino acids. CDR3 coding DNA: TGTGCCAGCAGCTTCACACCCCGGGGCACTGAAGCTTTCTTT. Its protein product is CASSFTPRGTEAFF. Based on the CDR3 plus reference TRBV2 and TRBJ1-1, the full variable domain is EPEVTQTPSHQVTQMGQEVILRCVPISNHLYFYWYRQILGQKVEFLVSFYNNEISEKSEIFDDQFSVERPDGSNFTLKIRSTKLEDSAMYFCASSFTPRGTEAFFGQGTRLTVV.

The chain has TRBV30 and TRBJ2-3, with D hard to call. This CDR3 contains 11 residues. Between the trimmed V and J ends, which lost 3 bases and 6 bases, there was a span of 7 bases. The germline V gene encodes CDR1 GTSNPN and CDR2 SVGIG (reference sequence). The chain's CDR3 is CAWSQADTQYF. CDR3 DNA: TGTGCCTGGAGCCAGGCCGATACGCAGTATTTT.

Notes on this clone: At one end, the junction sequence differs from germline, possibly due to a read error. This chain joins TRBV30 and TRBJ2-2; 10 nucleotides align to TRBD2. Germline V gene sequence: CDR1 GTSNPN, CDR2 SVGIG (reference sequence). The CDR3 has 14 amino acids. In nucleotides, the CDR3 is TGTGCCAGGAGCGGGGGGGCCAACACCGGGGAGCTGTTTTTT. It specifies CARSGGANTGELFF.

The chain is built from TRBV18 and TRBJ2-5; tentative D call: TRBD1 (6 bases). The DNA end is more similar to TRBJ2-7, so the J call may be wrong. Per germline, CDR1 KGHSH and CDR2 LQKENI. The CDR3 is 13 amino acids. The CDR3 loop reads CASSPSGEREQYF. CDR3 bases: TGTGCCAGCTCACCTTCAGGGGAACGCGAGCAGTACTTC.

DNA for the CDR3: TGCGCCAGCGGGGGCAGGGTGGGTCAGCCCCAGCATTTT. Residues: CASGGRVGQPQHF. The chain is built from TRBV4-3 and TRBJ1-5, with D perhaps matching TRBD1 (6 bases). CDR1 is LGHNA and CDR2 is YSLEER in the germline V gene. The CDR3 contains 13 residues. V was pared by 8 bases and J by 6 bases, with 14 bases between.